This T cell receptor beta chain appears in the sequencing data of a study of T cell repertoires in cytomegalovirus infection. Study summary: Matching HLA type and CMV infection were both indicated by public TCR beta signatures.

MiXCR, applied by TCRdb to the reads, yields one record per CDR3 protein. The table shows around 290,000 distinct CDR3 sequences, with 20% to 30% occurring only once. Study-wide findings and caveats: Pooled public TCR beta family frequency picked out CMV carriers with the relevant HLA. Ex vivo responses were dominated by HLA-C-restricted CMV-specific TCR beta clonotypes.

The CDR3 is 14 residues long. Germline V gene sequence: CDR1 SNHLY, CDR2 FYNNEI. J gave up 2 bases and V 6 bases, and 4 bases lay outside the gene matches. For this clonotype: Its matching antigen is unknown.

The sequenced sample consisted of PBMCs. This sequence originates from a human donor in good health (CMV status not recorded). Some clones in this sample may be carry-over from other donors' samples. The chain has TRBV2 and TRBJ1-2; the match to TRBD1 covers 9 bases. CDR3 residues: CASRNRGLNYGYTF. The CDR3, as DNA: TGTGCCAGCAGGAACAGGGGGCTCAACTATGGCTACACCTTC.